This T cell receptor beta chain was identified during a study of cytomegalovirus exposure and HLA in healthy donors. The PCR ran on 60 Vbeta and 13 Jbeta primers. The method was immunoSEQ multiplex PCR; TCRdb's version includes in-frame clones alone and lacks a portion of them. The top ten clones hold more than 1.4% of a sample with 150,000 to 200,000 clones, approximately 78% of them seen once. Findings and caveats of the study: Fewer N-insertions (relative to the approximately 670-donor mean) were reportedly seen in an Asian-associated ancestry cluster in a later analysis. Under in vitro conditions, a few CMV-associated chains were confirmed as specific for CMV antigens. It was only CMV serostatus that was available as immune exposure information.

Regarding this clone: Its antigen is unknown.

With 5 bases clipped from V and 0 bases from J, the junction kept 3 bases outside the gene matches. CDR3 size: 16 residues. Germline V gene lookup returns CDR1 SNHLY and CDR2 FYNNEI. The sequenced material came from PBMCs. This TCR derives from a male donor in good health and CMV-seronegative. The V and J genes are TRBV2 and TRBJ2-4; 11 bases agree with TRBD2. In nucleotides, the CDR3 is TGTGCCAGCAGTAGTACTAGCGGGAGAGCCAAAAACATTCAGTACTTC. Its translation: CASSSTSGRAKNIQYF.